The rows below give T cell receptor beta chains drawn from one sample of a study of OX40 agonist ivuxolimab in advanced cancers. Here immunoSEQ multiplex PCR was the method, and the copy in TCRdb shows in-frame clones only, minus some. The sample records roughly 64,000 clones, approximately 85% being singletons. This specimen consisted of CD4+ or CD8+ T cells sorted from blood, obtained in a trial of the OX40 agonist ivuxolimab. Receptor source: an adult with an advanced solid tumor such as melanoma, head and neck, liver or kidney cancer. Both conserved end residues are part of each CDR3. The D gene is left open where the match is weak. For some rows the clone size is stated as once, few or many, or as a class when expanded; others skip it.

CDR3nt: TGTGCCAGCAGCTTAGGCGTCGGAAACACCATATATTTT; CDR3aa: CASSLGVGNTIYF; d_gene: -; v_gene: TRBV7-2; abundance: once; j_gene: TRBJ1-3
CDR3nt: TGTGCTAGCAGCCTCCACAGCGGGACCTACGAGCAGTACTTC; CDR3aa: CASSLHSGTYEQYF; d_gene: TRBD2; v_gene: TRBV7-7; abundance: -; j_gene: TRBJ2-7
CDR3nt: TGTGCCAGCTCACCCCTGGTCCGTCGGAATGAGCAGTTCTTC; CDR3aa: CASSPLVRRNEQFF; d_gene: -; v_gene: TRBV18; abundance: -; j_gene: TRBJ2-1
CDR3nt: TGCGCCAGCAGCCTAGGGACTAGCGGGGCCTTTGGGACAGATACGCAGTATTTT; CDR3aa: CASSLGTSGAFGTDTQYF; d_gene: TRBD2; v_gene: TRBV5-1; abundance: -; j_gene: TRBJ2-3
CDR3nt: TGCAGCGCCAGGGCCGGGTGGGCCATGAACACTGAAGCTTTCTTT; CDR3aa: CSARAGWAMNTEAFF; d_gene: -; v_gene: TRBV29-1; abundance: -; j_gene: TRBJ1-1
CDR3nt: TGCGCCAGCAGCCAAAGGACAGGGAGTGAGACCCAGTACTTC; CDR3aa: CASSQRTGSETQYF; d_gene: TRBD1; v_gene: TRBV4-3; abundance: -; j_gene: TRBJ2-5
CDR3nt: TGTGCCAGCAGTAATACAGGGGGCGCAGGTGGAAACACCATATATTTT; CDR3aa: CASSNTGGAGGNTIYF; d_gene: TRBD1; v_gene: TRBV2; abundance: -; j_gene: TRBJ1-3
CDR3nt: TGTGCCAGCGGGCAGGGGGGGAGACAGCCCCAGCATTTT; CDR3aa: CASGQGGRQPQHF; d_gene: TRBD1; v_gene: TRBV28; abundance: -; j_gene: TRBJ1-5
CDR3nt: TGTGCCAGCAGTTTGCTTGGAGGGTCGGTCAAAAACATTCAGTACTTC; CDR3aa: CASSLLGGSVKNIQYF; d_gene: -; v_gene: TRBV28; abundance: -; j_gene: TRBJ2-4
CDR3nt: TGTGCCAGCAGCTTAGGGGGATTTAACAATGAGCAGTTCTTC; CDR3aa: CASSLGGFNNEQFF; d_gene: -; v_gene: TRBV7-2; abundance: many; j_gene: TRBJ2-1
CDR3nt: TGTGCCAGCAGCGCCGGGGCCTCCTATGGCTACACCTTC; CDR3aa: CASSAGASYGYTF; d_gene: -; v_gene: TRBV9; abundance: -; j_gene: TRBJ1-2
CDR3nt: TGTGCCAGCAGAGGACAGGGAAACCCCTATAATTCACCCCTCCACTTT; CDR3aa: CASRGQGNPYNSPLHF; d_gene: TRBD1; v_gene: TRBV9; abundance: -; j_gene: TRBJ1-6
CDR3nt: TGTGCCAGCTCACCACTTTCCATACAGGGGGGGATAGATGGCTACACCTTC; CDR3aa: CASSPLSIQGGIDGYTF; d_gene: TRBD1; v_gene: TRBV18; abundance: few; j_gene: TRBJ1-2
CDR3nt: TGTGCCAGCAGTCTGCACATCGAGCAGTACTTC; CDR3aa: CASSLHIEQYF; d_gene: -; v_gene: TRBV27; abundance: -; j_gene: TRBJ2-7
CDR3nt: TGCGCCAGCAACAGCGTCCCGGGCTCCTACGAGCAGTACTTC; CDR3aa: CASNSVPGSYEQYF; d_gene: -; v_gene: TRBV5-1; abundance: -; j_gene: TRBJ2-7
CDR3nt: TGTGCCAGCAGCGGACAGGAAAACTATGGCTACACCTTC; CDR3aa: CASSGQENYGYTF; d_gene: TRBD1; v_gene: TRBV2; abundance: -; j_gene: TRBJ1-2
CDR3nt: TGTGCCAGCATCCCCGCCGAGCAGTACTTC; CDR3aa: CASIPAEQYF; d_gene: -; v_gene: TRBV21-1; abundance: -; j_gene: TRBJ2-7